This TCR beta chain comes out of a study of T cells after yellow fever vaccination (dated by TCRdb to the late 2010s). Regarding the study in general: The SMART-Seq v4 Ultra Low Input RNA kit was used to prepare libraries from fractions with low cell numbers. Bulk PBMC replicates and cell subsets were isolated from blood drawn at multiple timepoints before and after both primary and secondary immunization. To track T-cell clones before and after primary and booster YFV17D yellow fever vaccination, bulk TCR alpha and beta repertoires were sequenced longitudinally. Two healthy male donors made up the cohort, one aged 18 to 29 years and the other aged 30 to 40 years. Results and caveats for the whole study, not just this receptor: Only a couple of donors were included in the study, so the extent to which the findings can be generalized is limited. Computational filtering was needed because FACS-sorted repertoires could contain abundant contaminating clonotypes from the bulk population. Compared with the primary T-cell response, the secondary T-cell response was faster but weaker, reaching its peak on day 5 rather than on day 15. A small share of clonotypes occurred in both CD4 and CD8 compartments, likely arising from convergent recombination. Most clones expanded after primary vaccination were re-detected after the booster (almost 97% of CD4 and 88% of CD8), suggesting broad memory maintenance.

TCR cDNA was made using 5'RACE template switching, a step that added a universal primer site and unique molecular identifiers. cDNA synthesis was primed from both the TCR alpha and TCR beta constant segments. Library amplification used two PCR steps, and the second PCR step added sample barcodes and sequencing adapters. Sequencing of libraries was performed on Illumina HiSeq 2500 (2x100 bp) or NovaSeq (2x150 bp). On the study's bioinformatics: MIGEC was used to demultiplex reads and collapse the reads into UMI consensus sequences, and MiXCR was used for V(D)J alignment. Clonotypes responding to the vaccine were identified with edgeR on replicate PBMC samples, with the criteria of FDR below 0.01 and a log2 fold change above 5 up to day 15. Each bulk clonotype received a CD4 or CD8 identity based on whether the sequenced CD4 or CD8 repertoire contained that clonotype at higher abundance. TCRdb redid the processing of the public reads, applying fastp at Q25 and MiXCR, and retained in-frame beta chains. Merged by CDR3 protein, the rows form single entries marked with the most common genes and DNA. These V and J calls are TCRdb output, not the study's own analysis. The sample table holds about 230,000 distinct CDR3 sequences, of which around 6.7% were seen once. The ten largest clones represent approximately 1.1% of the sample.

The junction carries 14 bases between V and J, which are trimmed by 4 bases and 4 bases respectively. The CDR3 goes from the cysteine to the phenylalanine over 15 residues. The read is trimmed to its CDR3 DNA, 45 bases read in frame from base 1. From the germline V gene, CDR1 is SGHTA and CDR2 is FQGNSA. The treatment or condition label, read with the paper, signifies: live attenuated yellow fever vaccine strain. PBMCs were isolated from peripheral blood using a standard Ficoll-Paque protocol. CD4 and CD8 T-cell fractions were isolated with Dynabeads CD4 and CD8 positive selection kits. TriZol was used to extract RNA from bulk PBMCs, CD4 and CD8 fractions, and dextramer-positive and dextramer-negative fractions. Concerning this clonotype: Its antigen target is currently unknown. No qualities accompany the bases; no much larger clone lies one base away.

Recombination linked TRBV7-2 to TRBJ1-5, with an unclear D gene assignment. The receptor's source is a man aged 25-40 years who received the YFV17D yellow fever vaccine. Sequencing used CD4+ T cells sorted from PBMCs, obtained on the day of the yellow fever booster vaccination. The bases read TGTGCCAGCAGCTCCCAGCTCGGTTCAAATCAGCCCCAGCATTTT. Translated, this is CASSSQLGSNQPQHF.